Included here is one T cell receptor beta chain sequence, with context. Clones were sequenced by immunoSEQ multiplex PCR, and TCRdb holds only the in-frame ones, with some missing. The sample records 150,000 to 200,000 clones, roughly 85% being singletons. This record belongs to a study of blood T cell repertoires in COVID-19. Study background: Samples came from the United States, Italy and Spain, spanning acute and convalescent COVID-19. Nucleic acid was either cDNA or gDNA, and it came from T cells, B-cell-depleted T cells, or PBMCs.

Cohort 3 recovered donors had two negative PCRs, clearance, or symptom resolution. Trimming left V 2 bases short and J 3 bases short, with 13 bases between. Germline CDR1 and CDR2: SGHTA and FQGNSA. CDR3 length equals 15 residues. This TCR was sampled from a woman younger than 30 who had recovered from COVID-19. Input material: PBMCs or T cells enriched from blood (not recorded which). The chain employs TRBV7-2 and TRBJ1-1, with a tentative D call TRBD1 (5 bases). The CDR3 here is CASSLLQGVDTEAFF. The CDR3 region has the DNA TGTGCCAGCAGCTTACTGCAGGGTGTGGACACTGAAGCTTTCTTT.